One sample yielded the 12 T cell receptor beta chains listed below, sequenced in a study of blood T cell repertoires in COVID-19. TCRdb's copy holds only in-frame clones and misses some; the assay was immunoSEQ multiplex PCR. The sample contains 88,000 or so clones, roughly 87% of which appear only once. The sequenced material came from peripheral blood. The receptors here all came from a man aged 45 to 65 with acute or convalescent COVID-19.

CDR3 in DNA: TGTGCCAGCAGTCCGGCCGGGATACTGAACACCGGGGAGCTGTTTTTT. Its protein product is CASSPAGILNTGELFF. The J gene is TRBJ2-2, the V gene TRBV7-9; tentative D call: TRBD2 (5 bases). This CDR3 region has 16 residues. CDR1 is SEHNR and CDR2 is FQNEAQ in the germline V gene (reference sequence). Deletions cut 6 bases from V and 1 base from J, with 15 bases between.

This clone was found once. The gene calls are TRBV2 and TRBJ2-2; TRBD1 matches 9 bases. With V trimmed by 7 bases and J by 8 bases, 8 bases remained unmatched. Germline CDR1 and CDR2: SNHLY and FYNNEI. CDR3 length: 14 amino acids. For the CDR3, the DNA is TGTGCCAGCAAAACGACAGGGGGAACGGGGGAGCTGTTTTTT. This encodes CASKTTGGTGELFF. The full variable domain, in which reference TRBV2 and TRBJ2-2 provide the parts outside the CDR3, is EPEVTQTPSHQVTQMGQEVILRCVPISNHLYFYWYRQILGQKVEFLVSFYNNEISEKSEIFDDQFSVERPDGSNFTLKIRSTKLEDSAMYFCASKTTGGTGELFFGEGSRLTVL.

The V call is TRBV28, the J call TRBJ2-3, with 13 bases matching TRBD2. The CDR3 contains 15 residues. The junction had 4 bases not matched to a gene; V was cut back by 5 bases and J by 5 bases. Germline CDR1 and CDR2: MDHEN and SYDVKM. In DNA, the CDR3 is TGTGCCAGCAGTGGGGGACTAGCGGGATTAGATACGCAGTATTTT. It codes for CASSGGLAGLDTQYF.

The V gene is TRBV4-2, the J gene TRBJ2-2, with D possibly being TRBD2 (7 bases). Germline assignment: CDR1 LGHNA and CDR2 YNFKEQ. The CDR3 runs 14 residues. Trimming took 5 bases from V and 6 from J, leaving 13 bases between them. The CDR3 spells CASSVREGAGELFF. CDR3 DNA: TGTGCCAGCAGCGTGAGGGAGGGGGCCGGGGAGCTGTTTTTT.

Only one count was recorded for this clone. This rearrangement joins TRBV9 to TRBJ1-2; TRBD1 might be the D (6 bases). Germline V gives CDR1 SGDLS, CDR2 YYNGEE. This CDR3 spans 14 amino acids. V shed 4 bases and J shed 2 bases, with 12 bases lying between them. Here the CDR3 reads CASSRPGENYGYTF. The CDR3 bases are TGTGCCAGCAGCCGTCCAGGGGAAAACTATGGCTACACCTTC.

This chain uses TRBV6-5 with TRBJ1-6; tentatively, D is TRBD1 (5 bases). V lost 5 bases and J 5 bases, leaving 10 bases between the germline ends. This CDR3 has 14 amino acids. CDR1 and CDR2 from the germline V gene are MNHEY and SVGAGI. This chain's CDR3 is CASSPDRNNSPLHF. As DNA, the CDR3 is TGTGCCAGCAGTCCCGACAGAAATAATTCACCCCTCCACTTT.

The chain recombines TRBV4-2 with TRBJ1-4; 10 bases agree with TRBD1. Germline V gene sequence: CDR1 LGHNA, CDR2 YNFKEQ. J lost 8 bases, V lost 5 bases, and 8 bases had no gene match. This CDR3 is built from 15 residues. For the CDR3, the DNA is TGTGCCAGCAGCAGAGGGACAGGGGAAGAAGAAAAACTGTTTTTT. Translating it yields CASSRGTGEEEKLFF.

This rearrangement joins TRBV30 to TRBJ1-2; 10 bases fit TRBD1. Germline V gene sequence: CDR1 GTSNPN, CDR2 SVGIG (reference sequence). The CDR3 runs to 13 residues. V dropped 5 bases and J dropped 8; count of bases not matched to a gene: 8. For the CDR3, the DNA is TGTGCCTGGGAGACAGGGGGCGCCTTGGGCTACACCTTC. Residues: CAWETGGALGYTF.

CDR3: CASRTGSGNTIYF. The CDR3 coding sequence is TGTGCCAGCAGAACAGGCTCTGGAAACACCATATATTTT. The chain has TRBV12-3 or TRBV12-4 and TRBJ1-3, with D perhaps TRBD1 (5 bases). Trimming left V 6 bases short and J 0 bases short, with 6 bases between. This CDR3 contains 13 residues.

The chain is built from TRBV4-2 and TRBJ1-2; a possible D gene is TRBD1 (6 bases). CDR1 and CDR2 from the germline V gene are LGHNA and YNFKEQ. This CDR3 has 15 residues. Trimming took 3 bases from V and 4 from J, leaving 15 bases between them. This CDR3 reads CASSQSRDTVYGYTF. The CDR3 bases are TGTGCCAGCAGCCAGTCCCGGGACACCGTCTATGGCTACACCTTC.

The chain employs TRBV6-6 and TRBJ1-5; D unresolved. V shed 2 bases and J shed 5 bases, with 4 bases lying between them. The CDR3 is 12 amino acids. Looked up from germline, CDR1 is MNHNY and CDR2 is SVGAGI (reference sequence). Here the CDR3 reads CASSYGDQPQHF. The CDR3 region has the DNA TGTGCCAGCAGTTACGGAGATCAGCCCCAGCATTTT.

The rearrangement links TRBV2 to TRBJ1-4, with D tentatively TRBD1 (6 bases). Trimming removed 4 bases from V and 8 bases from J, with 8 bases in between. CDR3 length: 12 residues. From germline, CDR1 is SNHLY and CDR2 FYNNEI. The CDR3 protein is CASSGQVEKLFF. Written as DNA, the CDR3 is TGTGCCAGCAGTGGACAGGTGGAAAAACTGTTTTTT.